Listed here are 24 T cell receptor beta chains from one sample, sequenced in a study of T-cell memory formation after mild COVID-19. Each CDR3 protein is one row after TCRdb ran MiXCR on the 5' RACE reads. The sample lists hundreds of thousands of distinct CDR3 sequences; about 16% were seen once. What was sequenced was PBMCs or a T cell subset sorted from them (not recorded which). The receptors come from a man between 18 and 35 years old who had mild COVID-19 (a few samples of this study predate the infection). Cell type and time point are not known.

This chain connects TRBV7-2 to TRBJ1-1, with D possibly being TRBD1 (5 bases). Germline V gene data show CDR1 as SGHTA and CDR2 as FQGNSA. Trimming stripped 5 bases from V and 0 bases from J, with 13 bases between. This CDR3 comprises 15 residues. The CDR3 DNA reads TGTGCCAGCAGCCCTTGGGCAGGGATGAACACTGAAGCTTTCTTT. This translates into CASSPWAGMNTEAFF.

The chain joins TRBV12-3 or TRBV12-4 to TRBJ2-2; the match to TRBD2 covers 11 bases. The J segment lost 2 bases and the V segment lost 3 bases, leaving 5 bases of the junction unmatched. This CDR3 comprises 17 residues. CDR3 sequence (DNA): TGTGCCAGCAGTTTTTCTAGCGGGGGGCAAAACACCGGGGAGCTGTTTTTT. It codes for CASSFSSGGQNTGELFF.

The chain is built from TRBV2 and TRBJ2-7; either TRBD1 or TRBD2 may supply D (6 bases each). CDR3 length: 12 residues. V lost 6 bases and J lost 7, with 13 bases in between. Germline CDR1 reads SNHLY; CDR2 reads FYNNEI. This CDR3 is CASSGGAWEQYV. The CDR3 DNA reads as TGTGCCAGCAGCGGGGGCGCGTGGGAGCAGTACGTC.

The chain joins TRBV24-1 to TRBJ2-3; D call uncertain. The CDR3 extends over 14 amino acids. V was pared by 7 bases and J by 6 bases, with 16 bases between. Per germline, CDR1 KGHDR and CDR2 SFDVKD. The CDR3 reads CATRGSGLTDTQYF. The CDR3 DNA reads as TGTGCCACCAGGGGTAGTGGGCTCACGGATACGCAGTATTTT.

This clonotype was seen a handful of times. V is TRBV6-2 or TRBV6-3 and J is TRBJ2-7; D is uncertain. CDR3 length equals 11 residues. CDR1 is MNHEY, CDR2 SVGEGT, per germline. The V and J ends lost 4 bases and 6 bases respectively, with 7 bases between them. The CDR3 is CASSFPSEQYF. CDR3 DNA: TGTGCCAGCAGTTTCCCGTCCGAGCAGTACTTC.

The table lists this clonotype with a few counts. The V gene is TRBV20-1, the J gene TRBJ2-2; perhaps TRBD2 as D (5 bases). The germline gives CDR1 DFQATT, CDR2 SNEGSKA (reference sequence). V gave up 6 bases and J gave up 5 bases, with 13 bases separating them. This CDR3 has 13 amino acids. The CDR3 bases are TGCAGTGCCCCCTATGGCGGGACCGGGGAGCTGTTTTTT. Translated, it gives CSAPYGGTGELFF.

The V and J genes are TRBV6-5 and TRBJ2-5, with 7 positions matching TRBD2. V lost 0 bases, J lost 4 bases, and 8 bases stayed unmatched. The CDR3 runs 16 residues. Per germline, CDR1 MNHEY and CDR2 SVGAGI. DNA for the CDR3: TGTGCCAGCAGTTACTCCGGACCGGGAGGCGGAGAGACCCAGTACTTC. Amino acid sequence: CASSYSGPGGGETQYF.

This clonotype was observed a handful of times. This chain uses TRBV7-2 with TRBJ1-5; D might be TRBD1 (5 bases). Germline V gives CDR1 SGHTA, CDR2 FQGNSA. The CDR3 contains 15 residues. Between the trimmed V and J ends, which lost 3 bases and 8 bases, there was a span of 17 bases. CDR3 loop: CASSFLAGYGEPQHF. The DNA for the CDR3 is TGTGCCAGCAGCTTTTTAGCAGGGTACGGGGAGCCCCAGCATTTT.

V and J are TRBV18 and TRBJ2-7; D is unclear. The CDR3 consists of 13 residues. Germline-derived CDR1 and CDR2 are KGHSH and LQKENI. Trimming shortened V by 4 bases and J by 2 bases, and 9 bases separated the two germline ends. CDR3 sequence reads: CASSQGSPYEQYF. Here the CDR3 DNA reads TGTGCCAGCTCACAGGGCAGTCCCTACGAGCAGTACTTC. Filled out from reference TRBV18 and TRBJ2-7, the complete variable domain reads NAGVMQNPRHLVRRRGQEARLRCSPMKGHSHVYWYRQLPEEGLKFMVYLQKENIIDESGMPKERFSAEFPKEGPSILRIQQVVRGDSAAYFCASSQGSPYEQYFGPGTRLTVT.

This clonotype was seen only a few times. CDR3 sequence (DNA): TGTGCCAGCAGTTTAATTACAGGGACTGGGGCCAACGTCCTGACTTTC. Encoded protein: CASSLITGTGANVLTF. The chain uses TRBV28 and TRBJ2-6; tentatively, D is TRBD1 (6 bases). The V gene lost 2 bases and the J gene lost 2 bases, with 10 bases spanning the gap. CDR1 and CDR2 (germline): MDHEN, SYDVKM. The CDR3 has 16 amino acids.

Comments on this clonotype: The junction differs from germline at one of its ends, possibly a read error. The rearrangement links TRBV27 to TRBJ2-1, with 11 bases that match TRBD2. The CDR3 is made up of 16 amino acids. CDR1 is MNHEY, CDR2 SMNVEV, per germline (reference sequence). CDR3 sequence (DNA): TGTTCCAGCAGTTTATCTGCTAGCGGGGGGCAGGCTGAGCAGTTCTTC. It translates to CSSSLSASGGQAEQFF.

The sample holds a few counts of this clonotype. The rearrangement links TRBV12-5 to TRBJ2-1, with TRBD2 matching over 7 bases. V trimming: 8 bases; J trimming: 5 bases; junction bases outside the gene matches: 9. CDR1 is LGHNT, CDR2 FRNRAP, per germline. There are 14 residues in the CDR3. The CDR3 DNA reads TGTGCTAGTCGATCGGGGGGAGGGAACAATGAGCAGTTCTTC. As protein: CASRSGGGNNEQFF.

This chain uses TRBV27 with TRBJ1-2; TRBD1 might be the D (5 bases). Trimming stripped 8 bases from V and 4 bases from J, with 20 bases between. This CDR3 region has 15 residues. Germline V lookup: CDR1 MNHEY, CDR2 SMNVEV (reference sequence). The CDR3 DNA sequence: TGTGCCAGCTCCCGTGTCGCGGGGGAGATCTATGGCTACACCTTC. This encodes CASSRVAGEIYGYTF.

The J gene is TRBJ2-5, the V gene TRBV6-1; D gene unclear. V was pared by 1 base and J by 5 bases, with 17 bases between. The V gene's germline CDR1 is MNHNS and CDR2 SASEGT. The CDR3 has 16 residues. CDR3 loop: CASSEGSSVLGETQYF. For the CDR3, the DNA is TGTGCCAGCAGTGAAGGATCTTCAGTCCTTGGGGAGACCCAGTACTTC.

The chain recombines TRBV9 with TRBJ2-2; D is uncertain. Trimming took off 4 bases at V and 2 bases at J, with 12 bases between the two ends. The CDR3 is 15 residues long. In germline, CDR1 is SGDLS, CDR2 YYNGEE. CDR3: CASSTWADNTGELFF. The CDR3 nucleotides read TGTGCCAGCAGCACCTGGGCAGATAACACCGGGGAGCTGTTTTTT.

This rearrangement joins TRBV12-3 or TRBV12-4 to TRBJ2-1; TRBD2 agrees at 11 bases. The CDR3 consists of 15 residues. Trimming cost V 8 bases and J 7 bases; bases outside gene matches: 10. The CDR3 sequence is CASAPRASGGNEQFF. The CDR3 nucleotides read TGTGCCAGCGCTCCACGGGCTAGCGGGGGGAATGAGCAGTTCTTC.

The chain carries TRBV5-1 and TRBJ2-1; maybe TRBD1 (7 bases). CDR1 and CDR2 from the germline V gene are SGHRS and YFSETQ. The CDR3 has 13 residues. The V end was cut by 3 bases, the J end by 9 bases, with 13 bases between. CDR3 sequence reads: CASSSQGGGEQFF. In nucleotides, the CDR3 is TGCGCCAGCAGCTCTCAGGGGGGTGGTGAGCAGTTCTTC.

This clonotype was detected a few times. This sequence joins TRBV28 and TRBJ2-7; D is undetermined. Germline V CDR1 and CDR2: MDHEN, SYDVKM. V dropped 3 bases and J dropped 2 bases, with 8 bases sitting between them. CDR3 length: 13 amino acids. CDR3 DNA: TGTGCCAGCAGTTTCGCAGGCCCCTACGAGCAGTACGTC. Its protein is CASSFAGPYEQYV.

The rearrangement links TRBV4-1 to TRBJ2-3; D is perhaps TRBD2 (6 bases). Trimming shortened V by 1 base and J by 4 bases, and 12 bases separated the two germline ends. CDR1 is MGHRA and CDR2 is YSYEKL in the germline V gene. The CDR3 covers 15 residues. CDR3 sequence: CASSQGRGMADTQYF. Here the CDR3 DNA reads TGCGCCAGCAGCCAAGGTCGGGGGATGGCAGATACGCAGTATTTT.

In this sample, this clonotype turned up many times. The rearrangement joins TRBV5-5 to TRBJ2-5; D is uncertain. This CDR3 region has 12 residues. V dropped 2 bases and J dropped 3 bases, with 5 bases sitting between them. The germline V gene has CDR1 SGHKS and CDR2 YYEKEE (reference sequence). In nucleotides, the CDR3 is TGTGCCAGCAGCTTACGGGAAGAGACCCAGTACTTC. Protein product: CASSLREETQYF.

The chain joins TRBV11-2 to TRBJ2-4; 10 nucleotides agree with TRBD2. V dropped 5 bases and J dropped 5; count of bases not matched to a gene: 9. The CDR3 has 16 amino acids. The germline V gene encodes CDR1 SGHAT and CDR2 FQNNGV. CDR3 DNA sequence: TGTGCCAGCAGCCCTTTTAGCGGGGGGACGCAAAACATTCAGTACTTC. Amino acid sequence: CASSPFSGGTQNIQYF. The full variable domain, completed using reference TRBV11-2 and TRBJ2-4, is EAGVAQSPRYKIIEKRQSVAFWCNPISGHATLYWYQQILGQGPKLLIQFQNNGVVDDSQLPKDRFSAERLKGVDSTLKIQPAKLEDSAVYLCASSPFSGGTQNIQYFGAGTRLSVL.

This clonotype was picked up a small number of times. V is TRBV7-2 and J is TRBJ2-1; TRBD2 matches 16 bases. The V segment lost 3 bases and the J segment 0 bases; nucleotides outside the gene matches: 5. Germline assignment: CDR1 SGHTA and CDR2 FQGNSA. The CDR3 spans 19 residues. Written as DNA, the CDR3 is TGTGCCAGCAGCTTCCCGGGACTAGCGGGGGGGAGCTCCTACAATGAGCAGTTCTTC. Translating gives CASSFPGLAGGSSYNEQFF. The full variable domain, rest sourced from reference TRBV7-2 and TRBJ2-1, is GAGVSQSPSNKVTEKGKDVELRCDPISGHTALYWYRQSLGQGLEFLIYFQGNSAPDKSGLPSDRFSAERTGGSVSTLTIQRTQQEDSAVYLCASSFPGLAGGSSYNEQFFGPGTRLTVL.

This clonotype was picked up many times. The CDR3 DNA follows: TGCGCCAGCAGCTTGGAACCGCGGACCTACGAGCAGTACTTC. It specifies CASSLEPRTYEQYF. The chain joins TRBV5-1 to TRBJ2-7; D gene unclear. The CDR3 has 14 amino acids. Per the germline V gene, CDR1 is SGHRS and CDR2 is YFSETQ. The germline V and J ends were trimmed by 0 bases and 2 bases, with 9 bases remaining between them. The full variable domain, with the rest looked up from reference TRBV5-1 and TRBJ2-7, is KAGVTQTPRYLIKTRGQQVTLSCSPISGHRSVSWYQQTPGQGLQFLFEYFSETQRNKGNFPGRFSGRQFSNSRSEMNVSTLELGDSALYLCASSLEPRTYEQYFGPGTRLTVT.

The V call is TRBV10-3, the J call TRBJ2-1; 12 nucleotides match TRBD2. The CDR3 spans 13 residues. Trimming took 8 bases from V and 6 from J; bases not matched to a gene: 2. Looked up from germline, CDR1 is ENHRY and CDR2 is SYGVKD. This CDR3 reads CAISGLAGNEQFF. DNA of the CDR3: TGTGCCATCTCGGGACTAGCGGGCAATGAGCAGTTCTTC.